Each of the 27 T cell receptor beta chains below was sequenced from the same sample in a study of blood T cells in healthy people across ages. Primed by a sample-barcoded 5' primer and a J-beta primer mix, a second PCR proceeded for 7 to 11 cycles. TCRdb redid the calling of the 5' RACE reads with MiXCR, one entry per CDR3 protein. The profile shows hundreds of thousands of distinct CDR3 sequences, roughly 25% of them singletons. These data also formed part of another study, on T cells of mothers and their children.

Sequencing input: blood. All receptors come from a boy under 18 in good health.

The chain combines TRBV10-2 with TRBJ1-5; possible D gene TRBD1, 6 bases. This CDR3 has 13 amino acids. V lost 7 bases and J lost 3, with 10 bases in between. Germline CDR1 and CDR2: WSHSY and SAAADI. The CDR3 DNA reads as TGCGCCAGCAAACGACAGGCCAATCAGCCCCAGCATTTT. Residues: CASKRQANQPQHF.

In its sample, this clonotype was seen a few times. This sequence joins TRBV19 and TRBJ1-4; TRBD1 matches at 9 bases. This CDR3 has 12 residues. Trimming at V came to 9 bases and at J to 8 bases, leaving 4 bases not matched to a gene. Germline V gene sequence: CDR1 LNHDA, CDR2 SQIVND (reference sequence). CDR3 residues: CASRTGVEKLFF. DNA for the CDR3: TGTGCCAGCCGGACAGGGGTCGAAAAACTGTTTTTT.

This clonotype was seen ten or more times. The rearrangement links TRBV12-3 or TRBV12-4 to TRBJ2-1; D is unresolved. Trimming left V 2 bases short and J 7 bases short, with 9 bases between. The length of the CDR3 is 13 residues. CDR3 sequence (DNA): TGTGCCAGCAGTTTATTTCTACAAAATGAGCAGTTCTTC. Protein: CASSLFLQNEQFF.

The table lists this clonotype with a few counts. The chain recombines TRBV5-4 with TRBJ2-3; 13 positions agree with TRBD2. From germline, CDR1 is SGHNT and CDR2 YYREEE (reference sequence). V lost 4 bases and J lost 3; bases outside the gene matches: 5. This CDR3 is 16 amino acids long. The CDR3: CASSPGTSGETDTQYF. The CDR3 coding sequence is TGTGCCAGCAGCCCCGGGACTAGCGGGGAAACAGATACGCAGTATTTT.

This clonotype showed up just a few times. The chain employs TRBV6-6 and TRBJ2-7; 11 nucleotides match TRBD2. The CDR3 runs to 14 residues. Germline assignment: CDR1 MNHNY and CDR2 SVGAGI (reference sequence). The V gene end was trimmed by 4 bases and the J gene end by 6 bases; junction bases not matched to a gene: 5. The CDR3 DNA follows: TGTGCCAGCAGTTCCGGACTAGCGGGTCGCGAGCAGTACTTC. Its protein product is CASSSGLAGREQYF.

This clonotype has more than one count but fewer than ten. The genes are TRBV7-9 and TRBJ1-2, with D perhaps TRBD1 (5 bases). Germline lookup yields CDR1 SEHNR and CDR2 FQNEAQ (reference sequence). V was pared by 0 bases and J by 8 bases, with 13 bases between. This CDR3 contains 14 residues. CDR3 in DNA: TGTGCCAGCAGCTTAGCCGGGGCCGGTCGCGGCTACACCTTC. It specifies CASSLAGAGRGYTF.

The chain uses TRBV5-1 and TRBJ2-1, with D possibly called TRBD1 or TRBD2 (6 bases each). CDR1 and CDR2 (germline): SGHRS, YFSETQ. Trimming pared 4 bases from V and 10 bases from J, leaving 21 bases between. The CDR3 extends over 15 amino acids. The CDR3 DNA reads TGCGCCAGCAGCCGAAGGGGGGATCCTTACAGGGAGCAGTTCTTC. This codes for CASSRRGDPYREQFF.

This clonotype was detected only a few times. V gene TRBV7-9 combines with J gene TRBJ2-2; either TRBD1 or TRBD2 may fit D (5 bases each). Between the trimmed V and J ends, which lost 7 bases and 6 bases, there was a span of 24 bases. The CDR3 sequence is 17 residues long. Germline V gene sequence: CDR1 SEHNR, CDR2 FQNEAQ (reference sequence). The chain's CDR3 is CASNLLRGDRSAGELFF. The CDR3 DNA sequence: TGTGCCAGCAACCTGTTGAGAGGGGATAGATCCGCCGGGGAGCTGTTTTTT.

The rearrangement joins TRBV30 to TRBJ2-7; D may be TRBD1 or TRBD2 (6 bases each). The germline V gene has CDR1 GTSNPN and CDR2 SVGIG (reference sequence). The CDR3 runs 14 residues. The germline V and J ends were trimmed by 3 bases and 4 bases, with 16 bases remaining between them. The DNA of the CDR3 is TGTGCCTGGAGATCGTCCCAGGGGAGGTACGAGCAGTACTTC. Encoded protein: CAWRSSQGRYEQYF.

This rearrangement joins TRBV28 to TRBJ2-5; TRBD2 might be the D (7 bases). In germline, CDR1 is MDHEN, CDR2 SYDVKM. Trimming cost V 5 bases and J 4 bases, with 17 bases left between them. This CDR3 contains 15 residues. The CDR3 sequence is CASSVSRGAGETQYF. In DNA, the CDR3 is TGTGCCAGCAGTGTAAGCCGGGGGGCCGGAGAGACCCAGTACTTC.

Of note for this clonotype: A junction boundary mismatches the germline segment, possibly from a read error. This sequence joins TRBV6-2 or TRBV6-3 and TRBJ1-2, with D possibly TRBD1 on 6 matching bases. The germline V gene encodes CDR1 MNHEY and CDR2 SVGEGT. The CDR3 sequence is 14 residues long. CDR3 amino acids: CASSYSRGSYGHTF. In DNA form, the CDR3 reads TGTGCCAGCAGTTACTCGAGGGGGTCCTATGGCCACACCTTC.

J is TRBJ1-2 and V is TRBV11-2; TRBD1 matches 8 bases. With V trimmed by 0 bases and J by 5 bases, 5 bases remained unmatched. The CDR3 contains 15 residues. CDR1 and CDR2 from the germline V gene are SGHAT and FQNNGV. The CDR3 bases are TGTGCCAGCAGCTTAGAGGCGACAGGGGCTTATGGCTACACCTTC. Protein: CASSLEATGAYGYTF.

The chain carries TRBV5-1 and TRBJ1-4; D uncertain. Trimming removed 0 bases at V and 0 bases at J, with 12 bases between. This CDR3 comprises 17 residues. Germline values: CDR1 SGHRS, CDR2 YFSETQ. The CDR3 coding sequence is TGCGCCAGCAGCTTGGGTCATGCGTCTGCAACTAATGAAAAACTGTTTTTT. Translating it yields CASSLGHASATNEKLFF. Full variable domain (outside the CDR3, taken from reference TRBV5-1 and TRBJ1-4): KAGVTQTPRYLIKTRGQQVTLSCSPISGHRSVSWYQQTPGQGLQFLFEYFSETQRNKGNFPGRFSGRQFSNSRSEMNVSTLELGDSALYLCASSLGHASATNEKLFFGSGTQLSVL.

A few counts support this clonotype. The chain is built from TRBV20-1 and TRBJ2-7, with 10 positions matching TRBD2. CDR1 is DFQATT and CDR2 is SNEGSKA in the germline V gene (reference sequence). V shed 5 bases and J 2 bases; nucleotides not matched to a gene: 9. The CDR3 has 15 residues. CDR3 amino acids: CSASTSSGGTYEQYF. The CDR3 DNA sequence: TGCAGTGCTTCTACCTCTAGCGGGGGAACCTACGAGCAGTACTTC.

Only a few counts were recorded for this clonotype. The rearrangement joins TRBV6-1 to TRBJ1-5, with 9 nucleotides matching TRBD1. After removal of 5 bases from V and 7 bases from J, the junction contained 9 bases not matched to a gene. The CDR3 sequence is 15 residues long. The germline V gene encodes CDR1 MNHNS and CDR2 SASEGT. The CDR3 coding sequence is TGTGCCAGCAGTCGGGAGACAGGGGGGGTACAGCCCCAGCATTTT. Translation: CASSRETGGVQPQHF.

This clonotype was picked up a small number of times. The junction and the germline gene differ at one end; a read error may be behind it. V usage is TRBV19 and J usage is TRBJ2-6; possible D gene TRBD1, 5 bases. Germline assignment: CDR1 LNHDA and CDR2 SQIVND (reference sequence). The CDR3 is 14 residues long. The CDR3 bases are TGTGTCAGTAGTAAGACAGCTGGGGCCAACGTCCTGACTTTC. This encodes CVSSKTAGANVLTF.

This clonotype was observed a handful of times. The chain is built from TRBV27 and TRBJ2-7; 7 positions match TRBD1. Trimming cost V 7 bases and J 3 bases; bases outside gene matches: 12. The CDR3 is 15 amino acids. The germline gives CDR1 MNHEY, CDR2 SMNVEV (reference sequence). The CDR3 DNA follows: TGTGCCAGCACTACGGTGGGCAGGGGGAACTACGAGCAGTACTTC. Protein sequence: CASTTVGRGNYEQYF.

J is TRBJ2-2 and V is TRBV5-6, with 12 bases fitting TRBD2. From germline, CDR1 is SGHDT and CDR2 YYEEEE. The CDR3 runs to 18 residues. The J segment lost 3 bases and the V segment lost 0 bases, leaving 6 bases of the junction unmatched. CDR3 loop: CASSLEFLAGGHTGELFF. The CDR3 DNA reads as TGTGCCAGCAGCTTGGAGTTTCTAGCGGGAGGGCACACCGGGGAGCTGTTTTTT. The full variable domain, completed using reference TRBV5-6 and TRBJ2-2, is DAGVTQSPTHLIKTRGQQVTLRCSPKSGHDTVSWYQQALGQGPQFIFQYYEEEERQRGNFPDRFSGHQFPNYSSELNVNALLLGDSALYLCASSLEFLAGGHTGELFFGEGSRLTVL.

This clonotype appeared a few times. In nucleotides, the CDR3 is TGTGCCGCGGGGCAGGGAAGGGATGAGCAGTTCTTC. Its protein is CAAGQGRDEQFF. The J gene is TRBJ2-1, the V gene TRBV6-5; tentatively, D is TRBD2 (6 bases). Germline V gene data show CDR1 as MNHEY and CDR2 as SVGAGI. The CDR3 totals 12 residues. V was shortened by 11 bases and J by 8 bases, with 16 bases between the two germline ends.

This clonotype was observed a handful of times. V gene TRBV5-1 combines with J gene TRBJ2-5; TRBD2 matches at 8 bases. V was pared by 1 base and J by 0 bases, with 20 bases of the junction left unmatched. Germline values: CDR1 SGHRS, CDR2 YFSETQ. This CDR3 region has 21 residues. CDR3 sequence (DNA): TGCGCCAGCAGCTTGCGGGGTGGGGGACTAGGACCCCTGGACTACCAAGAGACCCAGTACTTC. This encodes CASSLRGGGLGPLDYQETQYF.

This chain joins TRBV12-3 or TRBV12-4 and TRBJ2-3; tentatively, D is TRBD2 (7 bases). The CDR3 loop spans 16 amino acids. Trimming stripped 3 bases from V and 2 bases from J, with 15 bases between. The CDR3 nucleotides read TGTGCCAGCAGTTTTGGGGGGGCCAAGGACACAGATACGCAGTATTTT. Residues: CASSFGGAKDTDTQYF.

The chain is built from TRBV12-3 or TRBV12-4 and TRBJ2-5; 13 positions match TRBD2. The better agreement between TRBJ2-7 and the DNA end casts doubt on the J call. This CDR3 is built from 16 residues. CDR3 coding DNA: TGTGCCAGCAGTTTAGCCTCCGGGACTAGCGGGGTCGAGCAGTACTTC. It encodes CASSLASGTSGVEQYF.

This clonotype appeared a few times. The V gene is TRBV9, the J gene TRBJ2-2; 8 bases map to TRBD2. Germline CDR1 is SGDLS and CDR2 is YYNGEE. The CDR3 has 15 amino acids. Losses at the gene ends were 0 bases for V and 4 bases for J; bases not matched to a gene: 2. CDR3 loop: CASSVDGGATGELFF. The CDR3 DNA reads as TGTGCCAGCAGCGTAGACGGGGGGGCCACCGGGGAGCTGTTTTTT.

This clonotype was detected a few times. The chain uses TRBV5-1 and TRBJ2-1; 7 positions match TRBD2. The CDR3 extends over 16 amino acids. Germline CDR1 reads SGHRS; CDR2 reads YFSETQ. J was trimmed by 0 bases and V by 3 bases; bases with no gene match: 6. CDR3 in amino acids: CASSYPREGSYNEQFF. CDR3 nucleotides: TGCGCCAGCAGCTACCCCAGGGAGGGCTCCTACAATGAGCAGTTCTTC.

This chain joins TRBV5-1 and TRBJ1-4; TRBD1 agrees at 7 bases. V shed 2 bases and J 8 bases; nucleotides not matched to a gene: 6. The CDR3 runs 14 residues. In germline, CDR1 is SGHRS, CDR2 YFSETQ. Here the CDR3 reads CASSFNRGREKLFF. The DNA for the CDR3 is TGCGCCAGCAGCTTTAACAGGGGTCGGGAAAAACTGTTTTTT. Full variable domain (remainder filled in from reference TRBV5-1 and TRBJ1-4): KAGVTQTPRYLIKTRGQQVTLSCSPISGHRSVSWYQQTPGQGLQFLFEYFSETQRNKGNFPGRFSGRQFSNSRSEMNVSTLELGDSALYLCASSFNRGREKLFFGSGTQLSVL.

This clonotype was observed many times. The CDR3 DNA is TGTGCCAGCAGCTTGACCGGACTGCTGGAGTACCAAGAGACCCAGTACTTC. Protein sequence: CASSLTGLLEYQETQYF. The rearrangement links TRBV5-6 to TRBJ2-5, with D tentatively TRBD2 (5 bases). The V and J ends lost 1 base and 0 bases respectively, with 16 bases between them. The germline V gene encodes CDR1 SGHDT and CDR2 YYEEEE. CDR3 length equals 17 residues.

The gene calls are TRBV10-3 and TRBJ2-5, with D tentatively TRBD1 (6 bases). The better agreement between TRBJ2-7 and the DNA end casts doubt on the J call. Germline V gives CDR1 ENHRY, CDR2 SYGVKD. This CDR3 has 14 amino acids. The CDR3 sequence: CAISLHQGNPEQYF. The CDR3 nucleotides are TGTGCCATCAGTTTGCATCAGGGGAATCCCGAGCAGTACTTC.